The present T cell receptor (beta chain) was sequenced within a study of beta chain features in type 1 diabetes. This clone has a handful of counts. What it binds is unknown. Overall study findings and caveats: At VDJ recombination sites, type 1 diabetes patients had fewer insertions and more deleted nucleotides. Cells carrying high TCR expression could end up over-represented when cDNA is sequenced.

Investigators reverse transcribed all isolated RNA, so they sequenced expressed TCRB transcripts. Naive, central memory and regulatory T cell samples produced a mean of about 3.4 million reads. The protocol was immunoSEQ multiplex PCR, while the TCRdb copy is restricted to in-frame clones and leaves out a portion. Seen here are about 150,000 clones, 11% observed once, and the top ten hold 2% to 2.5%. This CDR3 is built from 17 residues. Looked up from germline, CDR1 is SGHTA and CDR2 is FQGNSA. Unmatched junction bases numbered 13, after V lost 5 bases and J lost 2 bases. One heparinised draw, averaging around 120 mL, was taken per donor.

The rearrangement uses TRBV7-2 and TRBJ2-5; 8 bases agree with TRBD2. The receptor comes from a man between 18 and 29 years old in good health. The source material was central memory CD4+ T cells from blood. The CDR3 sequence: CASSPRVVAGLQETQYF. The CDR3 region has the DNA TGTGCCAGCAGCCCCCGCGTCGTAGCGGGGTTACAAGAGACCCAGTACTTC.